This T cell receptor (beta chain) appears in the sequencing data of a study of cytomegalovirus exposure and HLA in healthy donors. Produced via immunoSEQ multiplex PCR; TCRdb's table is partial and in-frame only. The repertoire includes 250,000 to 350,000 clones, more than 75% of them detected once, and about 0.9% sits in the top ten. This CDR3 is 13 amino acids long. V lost 1 base, J lost 3 bases, and 4 bases lay in between. Germline assignment: CDR1 LNHDA and CDR2 SQIVND (reference sequence). The sequenced material came from PBMCs. The receptor was isolated from a woman between 18 and 29 years old in good health and CMV-seronegative. The chain carries TRBV19 and TRBJ1-5; D unclear. DNA of the CDR3: TGTGCCAGTAGTATAGGGCACAATCAGCCCCAGCATTTT. Amino acid sequence: CASSIGHNQPQHF.